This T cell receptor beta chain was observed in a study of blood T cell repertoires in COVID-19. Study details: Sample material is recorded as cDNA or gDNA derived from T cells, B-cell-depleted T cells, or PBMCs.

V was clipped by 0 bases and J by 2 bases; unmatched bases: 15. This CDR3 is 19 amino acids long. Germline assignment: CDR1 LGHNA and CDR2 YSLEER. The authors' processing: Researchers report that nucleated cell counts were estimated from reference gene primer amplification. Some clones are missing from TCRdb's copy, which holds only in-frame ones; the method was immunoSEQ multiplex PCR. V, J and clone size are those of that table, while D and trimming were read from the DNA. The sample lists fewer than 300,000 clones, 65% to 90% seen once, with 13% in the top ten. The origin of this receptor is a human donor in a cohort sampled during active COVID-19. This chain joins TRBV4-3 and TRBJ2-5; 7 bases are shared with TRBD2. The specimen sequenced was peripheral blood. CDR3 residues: CASSQEYSAPAGEQETQYF. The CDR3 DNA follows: TGCGCCAGCAGCCAAGAGTATTCGGCGCCGGCGGGGGAACAAGAGACCCAGTACTTC.